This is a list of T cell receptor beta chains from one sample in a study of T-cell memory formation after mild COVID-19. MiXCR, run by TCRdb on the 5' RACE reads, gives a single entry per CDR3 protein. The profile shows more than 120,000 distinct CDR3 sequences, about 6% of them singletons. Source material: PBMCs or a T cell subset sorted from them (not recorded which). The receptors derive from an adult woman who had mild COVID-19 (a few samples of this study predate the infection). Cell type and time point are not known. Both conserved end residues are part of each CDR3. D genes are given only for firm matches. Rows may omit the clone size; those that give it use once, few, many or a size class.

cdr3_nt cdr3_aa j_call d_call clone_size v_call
TGCGCCAGCAGCCTTGGGGGGACAGGGGGGGCGGAGACCCAGTACTTC CASSLGGTGGAETQYF TRBJ2-5 TRBD1 many TRBV4-3
TGTGCCAGCAGCCTTCGGACGGTCAATCAGCCCCAGCATTTT CASSLRTVNQPQHF TRBJ1-5 NA many TRBV3-1
TGTGCCAGCAGTTTGACAGGGTTAAGTCAGCCCCAGCATTTT CASSLTGLSQPQHF TRBJ1-5 TRBD1 many TRBV12-3/TRBV12-4
TGCAGTGCTAGTGGGCTGAACCCGGGCAGTGAAGCTTTCTTT CSASGLNPGSEAFF TRBJ1-1 NA many TRBV20-1
TGTGCCAGCACTCACAGGGGCGCAGATACGCAGTATTTT CASTHRGADTQYF TRBJ2-3 TRBD1 many TRBV12-3/TRBV12-4
TGTGCCATCCAGATACAGGGAGGAGGCTACACCTTC CAIQIQGGGYTF TRBJ1-2 NA NA TRBV10-3
TGTGCCACCAGCAGGGGGGACGTACACAATGAGCAGTTCTTC CATSRGDVHNEQFF TRBJ2-1 NA many TRBV15
TGTGCCAGAAAACACAGGGGGCACCTTCAAGAGACCCAGTACTTC CARKHRGHLQETQYF TRBJ2-5 TRBD1 many TRBV6-4
TGTGCCAGCAGTTACGACCGGGACAGCCCCGGGATCAGCACAGATACGCAGTATTTT CASSYDRDSPGISTDTQYF TRBJ2-3 TRBD1 many TRBV6-2/TRBV6-3
TGCGCCAGCAGCTTGGCCTTAGACGGGCCCCCAGCCGGGGAGCTGTTTTTT CASSLALDGPPAGELFF TRBJ2-2 NA NA TRBV5-1
TGTGCCAGCAGTTTTCTGGGGGGTAGCAATCAGCCCCAGCATTTT CASSFLGGSNQPQHF TRBJ1-5 NA NA TRBV6-2/TRBV6-3
TGTGCCAGCAGTTTGGGGACCGTTTACAATGAGCAGTTCTTC CASSLGTVYNEQFF TRBJ2-1 NA many TRBV12-3/TRBV12-4
TGTGCCAGCAGCTCCCGCTCGGGGTCGAACTACGAGCAGTACTTC CASSSRSGSNYEQYF TRBJ2-7 NA NA TRBV6-5
TGTGCCAGCAGCCGACAGGGCCTCTCCTACGAGCAGTACTTC CASSRQGLSYEQYF TRBJ2-7 TRBD1 NA TRBV11-3
TGTGCCAGCACCCGGACTAATCACGAGCAGTACTTC CASTRTNHEQYF TRBJ2-7 NA NA TRBV12-3/TRBV12-4
TGTGCCAGCTCACCCCTGGAGGGAGGGGAGCAGTACTTC CASSPLEGGEQYF TRBJ2-7 TRBD2 NA TRBV18
TGTGCCAGCAGCCCGAGTATCAACTATGGCTACACCTTC CASSPSINYGYTF TRBJ1-2 NA many TRBV3-1